This T cell receptor beta chain was captured by sequencing in a study of metastatic and nonmetastatic thyroid tumors. Study at large: Patients with malignant and benign thyroid disease provided blood and tumor or nodule tissue, whose repertoires were compared. General study points: Benign nodules were reported to have significantly lower TCR beta diversity than malignant thyroid tumors, in blood and tumor.

The germline gives CDR1 SGHDT, CDR2 YYEEEE. Trimming at V came to 3 bases and at J to 7 bases, leaving 12 bases not matched to a gene. There are 16 residues in the CDR3. With MiXCR, TCRdb called clones anew from the PCR reads. The data contain roughly 72,000 clones, less than 20% of them seen just once; the ten biggest clones take up about 13%. Note on this clone: Its antigen is undetermined.

Each patient came to thyroid surgery without any prior treatment (of any kind). The chain is built from TRBV5-6 and TRBJ2-1; 8 bases line up with TRBD2. The clonotype was recovered from a female donor with papillary thyroid cancer or a benign thyroid nodule (not recorded which). Some clones in this sample may be carry-over from other donors' samples. Sequenced sample: blood. This chain's CDR3 is CASSWSGQREWNEQFF. The CDR3 nucleotides read TGTGCCAGCAGCTGGAGCGGTCAGCGGGAGTGGAATGAGCAGTTCTTC.